This TCR beta chain was captured in a study of blood T cell repertoires in COVID-19. About the research overall: Specimens from acute and convalescent COVID-19 originated in the United States, Italy and Spain. PBMCs, B-cell-depleted T cells, or T cells provided the cDNA or gDNA that made up the material.

Original handling: Amplification with reference gene primers provided the estimates of nucleated cell counts. Clones were sequenced by immunoSEQ multiplex PCR, and TCRdb holds only the in-frame ones, with some missing. V, J and clone size are taken as reported in that table, and D and trimming were inferred from the DNA itself. The sample holds around 140,000 clones, roughly 88% seen once. The CDR3 sequence is 14 residues long. V was shortened by 6 bases and J by 7 bases, with 16 bases between the two germline ends. CDR1 is LNHDA and CDR2 is SQIVND in the germline V gene (reference sequence). In this sample, this clone turned up a few times.

The sequence was collected from a man in his 70s with acute or convalescent COVID-19. Material for sequencing was peripheral blood. The genes are TRBV19 and TRBJ1-5; no definite D call. The CDR3 sequence: CASSRELGRQPQHF. The CDR3 DNA sequence: TGTGCCAGTAGCCGTGAGTTGGGGAGACAGCCCCAGCATTTT. Full variable domain (missing parts from reference TRBV19 and TRBJ1-5): DGGITQSPKYLFRKEGQNVTLSCEQNLNHDAMYWYRQDPGQGLRLIYYSQIVNDFQKGDIAEGYSVSREKKESFPLTVTSAQKNPTAFYLCASSRELGRQPQHFGDGTRLSIL.